This T cell receptor (beta chain) was captured in a study of OX40 agonist ivuxolimab in advanced cancers. Overall study context: Melanoma, hepatocellular carcinoma, head and neck or renal cell cancer occurred in dose-escalation patients.

Here immunoSEQ multiplex PCR was the method, and the copy in TCRdb shows in-frame clones only, minus some. The sample carries 8,500 to 14,000 clones, roughly 82% recorded once. From germline, CDR1 is ENHRY and CDR2 SYGVKD. V was clipped by 11 bases and J by 6 bases, with 8 bases between them. The CDR3 consists of 10 residues. In regard to this clone: Its target is unknown.

General study points: Among the lowest levels of clonal expansion were found in partial responders at 0.1-3.0 mg/kg.

Here the sequenced sample was CD4+ or CD8+ T cells sorted from blood, taken in a trial of the OX40 agonist ivuxolimab. The origin of this receptor is an adult with an advanced solid tumor such as melanoma, head and neck, liver or kidney cancer. This chain uses TRBV10-3 with TRBJ2-1; either TRBD1 or TRBD2 may supply D (5 bases each). Here the CDR3 reads CASGGNEQFF. In DNA form, the CDR3 reads TGTGCCTCTGGGGGCAATGAGCAGTTCTTC.